Listed below are T cell receptor beta chains from one sample, sequenced in a study of OX40 agonist ivuxolimab in advanced cancers. Generated by immunoSEQ multiplex PCR, the TCRdb table keeps only in-frame clones and is missing some. The table has 8,000 to 9,500 clones, nearly 70% seen once. Source: CD4+ or CD8+ T cells sorted from blood, taken in a trial of the OX40 agonist ivuxolimab. These receptors all come from an adult with an advanced solid tumor such as melanoma, head and neck, liver or kidney cancer. CDR3s include the opening cysteine and the closing phenylalanine or tryptophan. D genes are given only for firm matches. Size tells how often a clone was seen (once, few, many) or the class of an expanded clone, and some rows leave it out.

-	TRBV27	TRBJ2-7	-	TGTGCCAGCAGTTTATTTATGGGGGGCGCGCCCTACGAGCAGTACTTC	CASSLFMGGAPYEQYF
-	TRBV10-3	TRBJ2-1	-	TGTGCCATCAGTGAGATGGCGTCGGGGGCACTATACAATGAGCAGTTCTTC	CAISEMASGALYNEQFF
TRBD2	TRBV4-1	TRBJ2-1	-	TGCGCCAGCAGCCAAGATCCCCCTCTGGCGGGGGGTTCGTACAATGAGCAGTTCTTC	CASSQDPPLAGGSYNEQFF
-	TRBV19	TRBJ1-1	-	TGTGCCAGTAGTCCGGGGAGAAGTCCTGAAGCTTTCTTT	CASSPGRSPEAFF
-	TRBV2	TRBJ2-7	many	TGTGCCAGCAGCCCGGGACTTTCCTACGAGCAGTACTTC	CASSPGLSYEQYF
TRBD1	TRBV11-2	TRBJ1-1	-	TGTGCCAGCAGCTTAGAGGGGACAGGGTTTGAAGCTTTCTTT	CASSLEGTGFEAFF
-	TRBV11-2	TRBJ2-1	once	TGTGCCAGCAGCTCGGGGACGTTCGTAGGCGATGAGCAGTTCTTC	CASSSGTFVGDEQFF
-	TRBV29-1	TRBJ2-2	-	TGCAGCGTTGAGGACGGCCACAGCTACACCGGGGAGCTGTTTTTT	CSVEDGHSYTGELFF
TRBD2	TRBV4-1	TRBJ2-3	-	TGCGCCAGCAGCCAAGAACTAGCGGGATTCACAGATACGCAGTATTTT	CASSQELAGFTDTQYF
-	TRBV7-9	TRBJ1-4	-	TGTGCCAGCAGCTTAACGCGAACGGGTACGACTAATGAAAAACTGTTTTTT	CASSLTRTGTTNEKLFF
-	TRBV19	TRBJ2-3	-	TGTGCCAGTAGTAGCTTAAGCACAGATACGCAGTATTTT	CASSSLSTDTQYF
-	TRBV7-2	TRBJ1-1	-	TGTGCCAGCAGCTCGTTTTTAGGCACTGAAGCTTTCTTT	CASSSFLGTEAFF
-	TRBV7-6	TRBJ2-7	-	TGTGCCAGCAGCTTAATGATTGGAAACGAGCAGTACTTC	CASSLMIGNEQYF
TRBD1	TRBV6-5	TRBJ1-2	once	TGTGCCAGCGGCCAACAGGGGGGATTCTATGGCTACACCTTC	CASGQQGGFYGYTF
-	TRBV15	TRBJ1-4	-	TGTGCCACCACCGACAGACTTGCAACTAATGAAAAACTGTTTTTT	CATTDRLATNEKLFF
-	TRBV7-9	TRBJ1-4	-	TGTGCCAGCAGCTTAGTCCCCGGCCGGGAAAAACTGTTTTTT	CASSLVPGREKLFF
TRBD2	TRBV27	TRBJ2-1	-	TGTGCCAGCGGGGATAGCGGGAGTGGTTACAATGAGCAGTTCTTC	CASGDSGSGYNEQFF
-	TRBV7-9	TRBJ1-2	few	TGTGCCAGCAGCGTCTCGGGTGGGGTAGACTATGGCTACACCTTC	CASSVSGGVDYGYTF
-	TRBV5-6	TRBJ1-1	-	TGTGCCAGCAGCTTTTCAATGAACACTGAAGCTTTCTTT	CASSFSMNTEAFF
-	TRBV5-4	TRBJ2-1	-	TGTGCCAGCAGCTTGTTAGGGGTCAACAATGAGCAGTTCTTC	CASSLLGVNNEQFF
-	TRBV9	TRBJ1-4	-	TGTGCCAGCAGCGCCGGGGGCGGAACTAATGAAAAACTGTTTTTT	CASSAGGGTNEKLFF
-	TRBV6-6	TRBJ1-5	-	TGTGCCACACTTTACAGGGACGGTAATCAGCCCCAGCATTTT	CATLYRDGNQPQHF
-	TRBV5-1	TRBJ1-5	-	TGCGCCAGCAAGGAAGGGGAAGGGAATAGCAATCAGCCCCAGCATTTT	CASKEGEGNSNQPQHF
-	TRBV11-2	TRBJ2-7	few	TGTGCCAGCAGCTTAGATGTGACGGGCCTCCTCGAGCAGTACTTC	CASSLDVTGLLEQYF
-	TRBV5-1	TRBJ2-7	-	TGCGCCAGCAGCCCTGGTTGGGGTTACGAGCAGTACTTC	CASSPGWGYEQYF
-	TRBV5-5	TRBJ1-2	-	TGTGCCAGCAGCTTGACAGCTAATACTAACTATGGCTACACCTTC	CASSLTANTNYGYTF
TRBD1	TRBV5-4	TRBJ1-4	-	TGCGCCAGCAGCCAAGGGGTCGACAGGGCAGATGAAAAACTGTTTTTT	CASSQGVDRADEKLFF